These 19 T cell receptor beta chains came from one sample sequenced in a study of OX40 agonist ivuxolimab in advanced cancers. Sequenced by immunoSEQ multiplex PCR; TCRdb stores in-frame clones only, minus some. Here the sample spans some 26,000 clones, 75% to 80% being singletons. The specimen was CD4+ or CD8+ T cells sorted from blood, collected in a trial of the OX40 agonist ivuxolimab. The receptors were gathered from an adult with an advanced solid tumor such as melanoma, head and neck, liver or kidney cancer.

DNA of the CDR3: TGTGCCAGCAGCCCGACCCCCGACAGGGGGCGTAACTATGGCTACACCTTC. This codes for CASSPTPDRGRNYGYTF. V gene TRBV4-2 combines with J gene TRBJ1-2; TRBD1 aligns across 10 bases. The CDR3 spans 17 residues. Germline V gene sequence: CDR1 LGHNA, CDR2 YNFKEQ. Losses at the gene ends were 4 bases for V and 1 base for J; bases not matched to a gene: 9.

The rearrangement joins TRBV7-8 to TRBJ2-2, with D unresolved. In germline, CDR1 is SGHVS, CDR2 FQNEAQ. Between the trimmed V and J ends, which lost 6 bases and 7 bases, there was a span of 6 bases. The CDR3 is 11 amino acids. The CDR3 DNA reads as TGTGCCAGCAGTAATCTCGGGGAGCTGTTTTTT. Amino acid sequence: CASSNLGELFF. Using reference TRBV7-8 and TRBJ2-2 for the parts outside the CDR3, the full variable domain is GAGVSQSPRYKVAKRGQDVALRCDPISGHVSLFWYQQALGQGPEFLTYFQNEAQLDKSGLPSDRFFAERPEGSVSTLKIQRTQQEDSAVYLCASSNLGELFFGEGSRLTVL.

This clone has more than one count but fewer than ten. The chain recombines TRBV4-2 with TRBJ2-2, with D unresolved. Trimming took 1 base from V and 7 from J, leaving 13 bases between them. This CDR3 contains 15 residues. Germline CDR1 LGHNA, CDR2 YNFKEQ. CDR3 in amino acids: CASSQATAYDGELFF. In nucleotides, the CDR3 is TGTGCCAGCAGCCAAGCAACTGCCTATGACGGGGAGCTGTTTTTT.

Details on this clone: A much larger clone lies one base from this, so it may be a read error. The identical CDR3 is also encoded by other nucleotide sequences in the sample. This chain connects TRBV28 to TRBJ1-5, with no clear D. V was cut by 8 bases and J by 0 bases, with 8 bases left in between. The CDR3 length is 13 residues. Germline CDR1 is MDHEN and CDR2 is SYDVKM. Here the CDR3 reads CASGQASNQPQHF. The CDR3 DNA sequence: TGTGCCAGCGGGCAGGCTAGCAATCAGCCCCAGCATTTT.

This clone occurred a few times. This chain connects TRBV7-9 to TRBJ2-5, with a possible D match to TRBD2 (5 bases). The CDR3 runs to 13 residues. V was clipped by 1 base and J by 4 bases, with 7 bases between them. CDR1 SEHNR and CDR2 FQNEAQ come from the germline V gene (reference sequence). CDR3 nucleotides: TGTGCCAGCAGCTTAGAAGGAGGAGAGACCCAGTACTTC. Translating it yields CASSLEGGETQYF.

The J gene is TRBJ1-4, the V gene TRBV16; possible D gene TRBD1, 5 bases. The CDR3 consists of 15 residues. In germline, CDR1 is KGHSY, CDR2 FQNENV. Trimming took off 4 bases at V and 10 bases at J, with 19 bases between the two ends. DNA of the CDR3: TGTGCCAGCAGCCCAGACGAGGGGAGGAAGGGAAAACTGTTTTTT. Encoded protein: CASSPDEGRKGKLFF. Based on the CDR3 plus reference TRBV16 and TRBJ1-4, the full variable domain is GEEVAQTPKHLVRGEGQKAKLYCAPIKGHSYVFWYQQVLKNEFKFLISFQNENVFDETGMPKERFSAKCLPNSPCSLEIQATKLEDSAVYFCASSPDEGRKGKLFFGSGTQLSVL.

In its sample, this clone was seen a few times. The V and J genes are TRBV9 and TRBJ2-1, with D perhaps TRBD1 (6 bases). V was shortened by 0 bases and J by 7 bases, with 14 bases between the two germline ends. The CDR3 contains 15 residues. Germline assignment: CDR1 SGDLS and CDR2 YYNGEE. CDR3 sequence (DNA): TGTGCCAGCAGCGTAGGCAGTGGGGGCCAGAATGAGCAGTTCTTC. Encoded protein: CASSVGSGGQNEQFF.

This chain uses TRBV5-4 with TRBJ2-7; maybe TRBD2 (6 bases). Trimming stripped 0 bases from V and 6 bases from J, with 16 bases between. The CDR3 covers 15 residues. In germline, CDR1 is SGHNT, CDR2 YYREEE (reference sequence). For the CDR3, the DNA is TGTGCCAGCAGCTTGGAGACTAGTGGGTTAGGCGAGCAGTACTTC. Amino acid sequence: CASSLETSGLGEQYF.

This sequence joins TRBV9 and TRBJ2-2, with 7 bases that match TRBD2. The germline CDR1 and CDR2 sequences are SGDLS and YYNGEE. Losses at the gene ends were 3 bases for V and 7 bases for J; bases not matched to a gene: 12. The CDR3 has 16 residues. Here the CDR3 reads CASSGAWAGEDGELFF. The CDR3 bases are TGTGCCAGCAGCGGTGCTTGGGCGGGAGAAGACGGGGAGCTGTTTTTT.

The gene calls are TRBV7-2 and TRBJ1-1, with a weak D call TRBD1 (6 bases). The V gene lost 3 bases and the J gene lost 5 bases, with 19 bases spanning the gap. The germline gives CDR1 SGHTA, CDR2 FQGNSA. This CDR3 has 16 residues. The CDR3 loop is CASSFRRSGDRTEAFF. In nucleotides, the CDR3 is TGTGCCAGCAGCTTTAGACGATCAGGGGATCGGACTGAAGCTTTCTTT.

This chain uses TRBV5-1 with TRBJ2-2; unclear D gene. V lost 4 bases and J lost 4, with 17 bases in between. The germline V gene has CDR1 SGHRS and CDR2 YFSETQ. This CDR3 has 16 residues. Here the CDR3 reads CASSLGLGSGTGELFF. DNA for the CDR3: TGCGCCAGCAGCCTGGGCCTTGGTTCCGGCACCGGGGAGCTGTTTTTT.

This clone was counted once. This sequence joins TRBV5-1 and TRBJ2-5, with TRBD2 identical over 15 bases. This CDR3 has 16 amino acids. Germline assignment: CDR1 SGHRS and CDR2 YFSETQ. The junction had 5 bases not matched to a gene; V was cut back by 3 bases and J by 5 bases. For the CDR3, the DNA is TGCGCCAGCAGCTGGGGGACTAGCGGGGGGTCGGAGACCCAGTACTTC. Amino acid sequence: CASSWGTSGGSETQYF.

The rearrangement joins TRBV10-3 to TRBJ1-5; 9 bases align to TRBD1. CDR3 length equals 14 residues. The V segment lost 10 bases and the J segment 3 bases; nucleotides outside the gene matches: 7. CDR1 ENHRY and CDR2 SYGVKD come from the germline V gene. In DNA form, the CDR3 reads TGTGCCAGCAGACAGGGGGGAAACAATCAGCCCCAGCATTTT. It codes for CASRQGGNNQPQHF.

The rearrangement joins TRBV18 to TRBJ2-1; D is unclear. CDR1 is KGHSH, CDR2 LQKENI, per germline. CDR3 length: 13 residues. Between the trimmed V and J ends, which lost 6 bases and 6 bases, there was a span of 12 bases. The CDR3 reads CASSPSSGNEQFF. In DNA, the CDR3 is TGTGCCAGCTCCCCTTCGTCGGGCAATGAGCAGTTCTTC. Supplemented by reference TRBV18 and TRBJ2-1, the full variable domain reads NAGVMQNPRHLVRRRGQEARLRCSPMKGHSHVYWYRQLPEEGLKFMVYLQKENIIDESGMPKERFSAEFPKEGPSILRIQQVVRGDSAAYFCASSPSSGNEQFFGPGTRLTVL.

The gene calls are TRBV7-2 and TRBJ1-1, with TRBD1 matching over 7 bases. The CDR3 runs 14 residues. With V trimmed by 6 bases and J by 6 bases, 10 bases remained unmatched. CDR1 is SGHTA and CDR2 is FQGNSA in the germline V gene. The CDR3 region is CASRLNRGWSEAFF. CDR3 in DNA: TGTGCCAGCAGACTAAACAGGGGTTGGTCTGAAGCTTTCTTT.

The sample holds a few counts of this clone. The CDR3 DNA sequence: TGTGCCAGCAGCCTCGGGCTTCAAGAGACCCAGTACTTC. Translated, it gives CASSLGLQETQYF. The chain combines TRBV11-2 with TRBJ2-5; the D is unclear. The V gene's germline CDR1 is SGHAT and CDR2 FQNNGV. With 5 bases removed from V and 2 bases from J, the gap between germline ends came to 9 bases. CDR3 length equals 13 residues.

V is TRBV29-1 and J is TRBJ2-1; 11 bases fit TRBD1. The CDR3 has 14 residues. The ends lost 4 bases at V and 7 bases at J; junction bases unmatched: 6. The germline V gene encodes CDR1 SQVTM and CDR2 ANQGSEA. This CDR3 reads CSVGGQGEGNEQFF. The CDR3 DNA is TGCAGCGTTGGGGGACAGGGGGAAGGGAATGAGCAGTTCTTC.

The chain joins TRBV28 to TRBJ2-7; unclear D gene. V lost 3 bases, J lost 2 bases, and 17 bases lay in between. From germline, CDR1 is MDHEN and CDR2 SYDVKM. CDR3 length: 16 amino acids. Here the CDR3 reads CASSFHLAVLTYEQYF. The CDR3 DNA is TGTGCCAGCAGTTTTCATCTTGCAGTTTTGACCTACGAGCAGTACTTC. The variable domain in full, completed from reference TRBV28 and TRBJ2-7, reads DVKVTQSSRYLVKRTGEKVFLECVQDMDHENMFWYRQDPGLGLRLIYFSYDVKMKEKGDIPEGYSVSREKKERFSLILESASTNQTSMYLCASSFHLAVLTYEQYFGPGTRLTVT.

By its share, this clone is large. The chain has TRBV4-2 and TRBJ2-2; 8 nucleotides match TRBD2. Germline CDR1 is LGHNA and CDR2 is YNFKEQ. The CDR3 consists of 16 residues. V was clipped by 5 bases and J by 5 bases; unmatched bases: 10. The CDR3 DNA follows: TGTGCCAGCAGCTTACTAGCGGCCGAAGGGACCGGGGAGCTGTTTTTT. The encoded protein is CASSLLAAEGTGELFF.